The 2 T cell receptor beta chains below come from one sample, sequenced in a study of T cell clones after liver transplantation. TCRdb keeps only in-frame clones here, not all; method: immunoSEQ multiplex PCR. The sample gives some 80,000 clones, roughly 80% of which show up once; more than 0.45% is in the top ten. The starting material was CD4+ T cells from blood, obtained approximately 3.5 years after liver transplant. The receptor source for this set is a human patient who received a liver transplant. Some T cells may have come from the graft donor.

Note on this clone: Relative to the germline gene, one junction end is altered; a read error may explain this. The chain joins TRBV9 to TRBJ1-4; 7 nucleotides agree with TRBD1. Per germline, CDR1 SGDLS and CDR2 YYNGEE. This CDR3 spans 15 amino acids. In DNA form, the CDR3 reads TGTGCCGGCAGCCCTCAGGGGGGCACTAATGAAAAACTGTTTTTT. Translated: CAGSPQGGTNEKLFF.

V usage is TRBV30 and J usage is TRBJ2-1; 13 bases are shared with TRBD2. V was pared by 1 base and J by 7 bases, with 4 bases of the junction left unmatched. The V gene's germline CDR1 is GTSNPN and CDR2 SVGIG (reference sequence). The CDR3 length is 15 residues. The CDR3 DNA sequence: TGTGCCTGGAGTGGGACTAGCGGGAGATGGAATGAGCAGTTCTTC. It translates to CAWSGTSGRWNEQFF.